The clone carrying this T cell receptor beta chain is a singleton in its sample. Its matching antigen is unknown. Mismatch with germline at one junction end may stem from a read error. Using a J-beta primer mix together with a sample-barcoded 5' primer, a second PCR was run for roughly 7 to 12 cycles. TCRdb ran MiXCR on the 5' RACE reads and lists one entry per CDR3 protein. The sample records more than 700,000 distinct CDR3 sequences, around 45% being singletons. The data originate from a study of blood T cells in healthy people across ages. Germline V lookup: CDR1 KGHSH, CDR2 LQKENI. The CDR3 sequence is 17 residues long. Donors were systemically healthy Caucasian individuals from Russia aged 6 to 90 years. Whole-study results and caveats: There were more naive CD4+ cells and higher diversity in long-lived donors than in aged donors.

The chain carries TRBV18 and TRBJ2-6; D is perhaps TRBD1 (5 bases). Sequencing was performed on blood. This receptor was identified in a man at least 80 years old in good health. The CDR3 reads CASSPAPGSSGAYVLTF. CDR3 DNA sequence: TGTGCCAGCTCACCTGCTCCAGGCAGCTCTGGGGCCTACGTCCTGACTTTC.